This paragraph reports one T cell receptor beta chain. This CDR3 region has 15 residues. With 1 base clipped from V and 5 bases from J, the junction kept 5 bases outside the gene matches. Germline V gives CDR1 LGHNA, CDR2 YSLEER. The data belong to a study of blood T cell repertoires in COVID-19. Study as a whole: PBMCs, B-cell-depleted T cells, or T cells were the source of the cDNA or gDNA that made up the material.

Donors in Cohort 3 counted as recovered after two negative PCRs, clearance, or symptom resolution. The repertoire was sequenced with immunoSEQ multiplex PCR; TCRdb's copy has only in-frame clones and lacks some. The sample includes roughly 300,000 clones, roughly nine tenths of them seen just once. The chain links TRBV4-3 to TRBJ1-2; 9 bases are a match to TRBD1. This sequence originates from a woman in her twenties or thirties who had recovered from COVID-19. The specimen sequenced was PBMCs or T cells enriched from blood (not recorded which). The CDR3 DNA is TGCGCCAGCAGCCAAGGGACAGGGGTGGAATATGGCTACACCTTC. Protein: CASSQGTGVEYGYTF.